This T cell receptor (beta chain) comes out of a study of molecular identifiers for immune sequencing clone quantification. The germline V gene encodes CDR1 MNHEY and CDR2 SMNVEV (reference sequence). This CDR3 region has 12 residues. TCRdb reanalysed the PCR reads using MiXCR and keeps one entry per CDR3 protein. Among over 550,000 distinct CDR3 sequences listed, around 25% were seen once. A word on this clonotype: This may arise from a read error, as a much more abundant clone is one base away.

This chain joins TRBV27 and TRBJ2-7; D is uncertain. This clonotype was obtained from a human donor in good health. Some libraries in this study had Jurkat cell RNA spiked in. The specimen sequenced was naive CD8+ T cells from blood, with Jurkat cell RNA spiked in. Documented subset: FACS-sorted CD8+CD4-CCR7+CD45RA+ naive T cells. DNA of the CDR3: TGTACCAGCAGTTTGCTCGGGCGCGAGCAGTACTTC. Translation: CTSSLLGREQYF.